This T cell receptor (beta chain) was found in a study of Graves' ophthalmopathy and Graves' hyperthyroidism. Whole-study context: Stable hyperthyroidism denotes an absence of ophthalmopathy throughout 18 months of follow-up.

This clonotype was observed at least ten times. Its target is unknown. Exclusion criteria comprised other autoimmune diseases, uncontrolled infections, pregnancy or lactation in patients. Thyroid ultrasound, orbital computed tomography, TRAb, serum thyroxine and clinical symptoms formed the basis of diagnosis. Germline loops: CDR1 DFQATT, CDR2 SNEGSKA (reference sequence). This CDR3 region has 11 residues. Trimming took 5 bases from V and 7 from J, leaving 8 bases between them. Findings of the study overall: The authors also found most expanded thyroid clonotypes above 0.001 frequency in blood.

RNA transcripts provided the template for amplifying TCR beta CDR3 regions. In the first round, RT-PCR was carried out with HTBI primers, and a multiplex PCR formed the second round. TCRdb redid the calling of the multiplex PCR reads with MiXCR, one entry per CDR3 protein. The data contain over a million distinct CDR3 sequences, about two fifths of them seen just once; the ten biggest clones take up around 10%. Sequencing used peripheral blood or thyroid tissue (not recorded which). This chain links TRBV20-1 with TRBJ1-4, with D possibly being TRBD1 (5 bases). This receptor was taken from an adult man with Graves' hyperthyroidism. DNA for the CDR3: TGCAGTGCTGCCGGGACTGAAAAACTGTTTTTT. Protein: CSAAGTEKLFF.